The T cell receptor beta chain under discussion was sequenced for a study of cytomegalovirus exposure and HLA in healthy donors. Study-wide background: About 85 million unique TCR sequences came from HLA-typed donors in an early release.

Study observations and caveats: Across all donors, roughly uniform sequencing depth was an assumption of the presence/absence analyses. The productive fraction for most TCR beta V segments was about 87% or about 30% in an earlier analysis.

Concerning this clone: Its antigen is still unknown.

V gave up 0 bases and J gave up 4 bases, with 10 bases separating them. The CDR3 is 14 residues long. Looked up from germline, CDR1 is SGHDT and CDR2 is YYEEEE. Both 60 Vbeta primers and 13 Jbeta primers went into the PCR. Sequencing used immunoSEQ multiplex PCR; TCRdb keeps in-frame clones, though not all of them. The table lists over 150,000 clones, around 85% of them singletons. The chain couples TRBV5-6 to TRBJ2-5; D may be TRBD1 (5 bases). Sequenced: PBMCs. This TCR came from a boy younger than 10 in good health and CMV-seronegative. The CDR3 protein is CASSLVSRVETQYF. The CDR3 DNA sequence: TGTGCCAGCAGCTTGGTTTCCAGGGTAGAGACCCAGTACTTC.